Sequencing of this T cell receptor (beta chain) was carried out in a study of cytomegalovirus exposure and HLA in healthy donors. Points from the study as a whole: Altogether, 170 or so TCR beta chains were recorded as cytomegalovirus-associated. CMV serostatus was the sole immune exposure data available. The majority of TCR sequences were rare, yet some public TCRs appeared in many donors. A later analysis reportedly identified an Asian-associated ancestry cluster as carrying fewer N-insertions than the roughly 700-donor mean.

Per the germline V gene, CDR1 is MNHNS and CDR2 is SASEGT. This CDR3 is built from 15 residues. V lost 3 bases and J 0 bases, leaving 11 bases between the germline ends. To note about this clone: Its antigen is currently unknown.

The PCR ran on 60 Vbeta and 13 Jbeta primers. Produced via immunoSEQ multiplex PCR; TCRdb's table is partial and in-frame only. Its table lists approximately 120,000 clones. The gene calls are TRBV6-1 and TRBJ1-1; D may be TRBD1 (6 bases). Sequencing was done on a sample of PBMCs. The clonotype comes from a man aged 30 to 39 in good health and CMV-seronegative. CDR3: CASSEWGRVNTEAFF. The CDR3 DNA reads TGTGCCAGCAGTGAGTGGGGGCGGGTGAACACTGAAGCTTTCTTT.